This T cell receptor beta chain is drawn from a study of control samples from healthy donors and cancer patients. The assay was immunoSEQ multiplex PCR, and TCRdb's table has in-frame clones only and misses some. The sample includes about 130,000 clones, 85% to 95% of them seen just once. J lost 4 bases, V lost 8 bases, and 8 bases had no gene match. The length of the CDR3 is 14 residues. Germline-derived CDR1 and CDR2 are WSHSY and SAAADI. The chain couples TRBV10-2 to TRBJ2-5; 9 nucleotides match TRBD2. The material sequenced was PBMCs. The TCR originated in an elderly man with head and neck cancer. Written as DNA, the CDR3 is TGCGCCAGCGCACGCGGGACTAGCCTAGAGACCCAGTACTTC. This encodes CASARGTSLETQYF.